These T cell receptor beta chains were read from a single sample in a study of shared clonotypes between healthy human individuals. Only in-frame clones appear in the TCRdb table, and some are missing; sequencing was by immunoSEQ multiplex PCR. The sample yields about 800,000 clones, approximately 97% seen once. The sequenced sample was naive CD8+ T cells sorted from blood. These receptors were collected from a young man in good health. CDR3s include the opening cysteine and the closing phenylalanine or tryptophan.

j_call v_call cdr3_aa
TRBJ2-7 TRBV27 CASSLGTMRQQYF
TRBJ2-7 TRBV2 CASKGRVKEQYF
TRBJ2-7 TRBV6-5 CASRYFQGYYEQYF
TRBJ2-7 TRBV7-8 CASSTGTQHYEQYF
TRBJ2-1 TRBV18 CAIPHTSGSGNEQFF
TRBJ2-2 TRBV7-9 CASSFSPRGGELFF
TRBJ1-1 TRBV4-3 CASSRREAAEAFF
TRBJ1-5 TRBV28 CASSFQEVAYMDQPQHF
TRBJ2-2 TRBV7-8 CASSLGPQGSGELFF
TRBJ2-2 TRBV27 CASAGQEITGELFF
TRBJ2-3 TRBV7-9 CASSSTDTQYF
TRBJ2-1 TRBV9 CASSAAGTNSLREQFF
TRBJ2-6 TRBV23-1 CASSQSRPGQDFSGANVLTF
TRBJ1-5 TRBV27 CASSRDVYDQPQHF
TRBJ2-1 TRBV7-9 CASSAGQGPDNEQFF
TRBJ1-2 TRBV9 CASSGKTVLYGYTF
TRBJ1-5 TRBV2 CASSDGNSNQPQHF
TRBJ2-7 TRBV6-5 CASKTTGTGFYEQYF
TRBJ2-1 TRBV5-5 CASSLPRGYNEQFF